The TCR beta chain under discussion was sequenced for a study of regulatory T cells in long-lasting Graves disease. Germline loops: CDR1 MNHEY, CDR2 SMNVEV (reference sequence). V was shortened by 3 bases and J by 2 bases, with 20 bases between the two germline ends. The CDR3 loop spans 18 amino acids. Overall study results and limits: The study found persistent patients shared more public clonotypes (roughly 3,000) than new patients (about 890).

Arm-PCR with iRepertoire HTBI primers amplified the CDR3 regions for these TCR beta libraries. Original data processing: Identified segments across samples numbered approximately 62 TRBV and about 13 TRBJ. From the multiplex PCR reads, TCRdb called clonotypes with MiXCR, one entry per CDR3 protein. The V and J calls were not made by the authors but by TCRdb's processing. The sample lists approximately 540,000 distinct CDR3 sequences; approximately 12% were seen once. The time point was: newly diagnosed GD, antithyroid drugs for less than 3 months. With RNA extracted from PBMCs as input, the TCR library was made. Enrollment of patients was through an endocrinology department in Xi'an, China. Comment on this clonotype: No antigen is known for it.

The data also belong to a second study, concerning T cells in Graves' hyperthyroidism and ophthalmopathy. Per that paper: Diagnosis rested on symptoms, serum thyroxine and TRAb, thyroid ultrasound, and orbital computed tomography.

The material was peripheral blood mononuclear cells (PBMCs), obtained at new diagnosis, from a patient treated with antithyroid drugs. The chain employs TRBV27 and TRBJ2-1; tentative D call: TRBD1 (6 bases). The TCR originated in a woman under 40 with Graves disease. The CDR3 DNA sequence: TGTGCCAGCAGTTTTGGGGACACCAGTATAATAACCTACAATGAGCAGTTCTTC. Its protein is CASSFGDTSIITYNEQFF.